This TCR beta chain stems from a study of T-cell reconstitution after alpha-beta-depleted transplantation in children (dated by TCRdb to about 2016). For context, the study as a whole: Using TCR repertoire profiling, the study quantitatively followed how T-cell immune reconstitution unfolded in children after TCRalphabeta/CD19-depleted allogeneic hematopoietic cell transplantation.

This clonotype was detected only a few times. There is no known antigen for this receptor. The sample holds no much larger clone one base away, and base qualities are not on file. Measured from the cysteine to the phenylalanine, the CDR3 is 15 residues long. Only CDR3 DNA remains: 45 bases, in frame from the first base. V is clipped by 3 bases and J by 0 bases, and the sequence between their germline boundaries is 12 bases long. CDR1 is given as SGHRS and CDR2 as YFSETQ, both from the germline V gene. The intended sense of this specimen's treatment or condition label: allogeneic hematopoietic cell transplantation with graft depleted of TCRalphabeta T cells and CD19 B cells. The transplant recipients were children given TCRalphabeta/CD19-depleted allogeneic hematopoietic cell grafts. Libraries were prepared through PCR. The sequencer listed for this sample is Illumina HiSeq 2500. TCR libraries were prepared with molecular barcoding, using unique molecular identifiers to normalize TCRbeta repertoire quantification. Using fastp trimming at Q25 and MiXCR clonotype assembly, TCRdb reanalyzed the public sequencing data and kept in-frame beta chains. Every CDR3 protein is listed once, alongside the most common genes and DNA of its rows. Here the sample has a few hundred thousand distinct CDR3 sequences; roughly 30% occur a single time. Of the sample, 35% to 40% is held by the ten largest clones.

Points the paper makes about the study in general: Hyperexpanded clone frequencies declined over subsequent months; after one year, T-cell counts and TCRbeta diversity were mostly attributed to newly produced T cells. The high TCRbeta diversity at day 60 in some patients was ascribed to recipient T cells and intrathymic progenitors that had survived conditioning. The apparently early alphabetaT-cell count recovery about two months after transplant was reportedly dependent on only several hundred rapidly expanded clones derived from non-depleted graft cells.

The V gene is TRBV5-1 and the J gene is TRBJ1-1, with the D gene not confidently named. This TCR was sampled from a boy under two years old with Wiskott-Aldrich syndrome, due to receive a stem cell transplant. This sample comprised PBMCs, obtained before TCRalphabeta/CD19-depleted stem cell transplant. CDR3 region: CASSSRTALNTEAFF. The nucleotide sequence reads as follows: TGCGCCAGCAGCTCGAGGACTGCTTTGAACACTGAAGCTTTCTTT.